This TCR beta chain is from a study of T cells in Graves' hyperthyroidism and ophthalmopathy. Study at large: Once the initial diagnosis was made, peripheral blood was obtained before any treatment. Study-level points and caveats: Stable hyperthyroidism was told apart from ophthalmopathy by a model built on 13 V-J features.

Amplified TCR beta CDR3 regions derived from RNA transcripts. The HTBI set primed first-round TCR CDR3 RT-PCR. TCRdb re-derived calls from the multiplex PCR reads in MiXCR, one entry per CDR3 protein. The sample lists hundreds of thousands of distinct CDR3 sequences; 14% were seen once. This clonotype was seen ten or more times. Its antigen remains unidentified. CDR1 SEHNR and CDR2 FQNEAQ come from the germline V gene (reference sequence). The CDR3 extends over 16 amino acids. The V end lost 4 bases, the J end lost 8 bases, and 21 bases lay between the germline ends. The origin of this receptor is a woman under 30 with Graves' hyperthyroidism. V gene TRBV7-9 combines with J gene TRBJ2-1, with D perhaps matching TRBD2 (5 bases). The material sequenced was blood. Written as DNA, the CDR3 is TGTGCCAGCAGCTCGGATTCTAGCTTGTTCCTCTATGAGCAGTTCTTC. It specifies CASSSDSSLFLYEQFF.